This is a list of T cell receptor beta chains from one sample in a study of breast tumors, draining lymph nodes, adjacent tissues. TCRdb called the multiplex PCR reads again in MiXCR, with one record for every CDR3 protein. The sample lists under 150,000 distinct CDR3 sequences; approximately 22% were seen once. Specimen: axillary lymph node tissue. The receptors stem from a female donor with breast cancer. Some clones in this sample may be carry-over from other donors' samples. Each CDR3 is given with its conserved first and last residue. Each record gives: D gene, V gene, J gene, clone size, CDR3 protein, CDR3 DNA. The D gene is left open where the match is weak. Rows give clone size only sometimes, using once, few, many, or a class for an expanded clone.

NA	TRBV2	TRBJ1-4	many	CASSAASNNEKLFF	TGTGCCAGCAGTGCCGCCAGTAATAATGAAAAACTGTTTTTT
NA	TRBV24-1	TRBJ2-1	many	CATSDKVAGERNEQFF	TGTGCCACCAGTGACAAGGTGGCAGGGGAACGGAATGAGCAGTTCTTC
NA	TRBV12-3/TRBV12-4	TRBJ2-7	many	CASSSGGEQYF	TGTGCCAGCAGTTCTGGGGGCGAGCAGTACTTC
TRBD2	TRBV2	TRBJ2-1	many	CANLLAGGIGNEQFF	TGTGCCAACCTACTTGCGGGGGGAATCGGCAATGAGCAGTTCTTC
NA	TRBV11-2	TRBJ1-3	many	CASTEQYSGNTIYF	TGTGCCAGCACCGAACAGTACTCTGGAAACACCATATATTTT
TRBD2	TRBV12-3/TRBV12-4	TRBJ2-3	many	CASSLVLAGEDTQYF	TGTGCCAGCAGTTTAGTTTTAGCGGGAGAAGATACGCAGTATTTT
NA	TRBV30	TRBJ2-1	many	CAGSGGHYNEQFF	TGTGCCGGGTCGGGCGGGCACTACAATGAGCAGTTCTTC
NA	TRBV27	TRBJ2-3	many	CASSGPGWGVGTDTQYF	TGTGCCAGCAGTGGGCCCGGATGGGGAGTCGGCACAGATACGCAGTATTTT
TRBD1	TRBV7-2	TRBJ1-4	many	CASSETGTSAREKLFF	TGTGCCAGCAGCGAGACAGGGACCTCGGCGAGGGAAAAACTGTTTTTT
TRBD2	TRBV6-5	TRBJ2-7	many	CASKSSGRREQYF	TGTGCCAGCAAGTCTAGCGGGAGGCGAGAGCAGTACTTC
NA	TRBV2	TRBJ1-1	NA	CARHSSGNTEAFF	TGTGCCCGACACTCGTCGGGTAACACTGAAGCTTTCTTT
NA	TRBV19	TRBJ2-1	many	CASSMGPMGEQFF	TGTGCCAGTAGTATGGGCCCAATGGGTGAGCAGTTCTTC
NA	TRBV20-1	TRBJ2-2	NA	CSASPWTWTNTGELFF	TGCAGTGCTAGCCCCTGGACCTGGACGAACACCGGGGAGCTGTTTTTT
TRBD2	TRBV19	TRBJ2-7	many	CASSTYTSGRLHEQYF	TGTGCCAGTAGTACCTACACTAGCGGGAGACTCCACGAGCAGTACTTC
TRBD1	TRBV6-1	TRBJ2-7	many	CATAMGQSYEQYF	TGTGCCACCGCGATGGGACAGTCCTACGAGCAGTACTTC
NA	TRBV9	TRBJ2-1	many	CASSLRYYNEQFF	TGTGCCAGCAGCCTCCGGTACTACAATGAGCAGTTCTTC
TRBD1	TRBV29-1	TRBJ1-2	many	CIRRTGCEGYTF	TGCATTCGAAGGACAGGCTGCGAGGGCTACACCTTC
TRBD2	TRBV11-2	TRBJ2-7	many	CASSLDRTSIYEQYF	TGTGCCAGCAGCTTAGACCGGACTAGCATCTACGAGCAGTACTTC
NA	TRBV20-1	TRBJ2-5	many	CSASDPLSQETQYF	TGCAGTGCTTCTGACCCCCTCAGCCAAGAGACCCAGTACTTC
TRBD1	TRBV19	TRBJ1-5	few	CASSTTGAGQPQHF	TGTGCCAGTAGTACCACAGGGGCGGGTCAGCCCCAGCATTTT
TRBD1	TRBV6-5	TRBJ2-1	many	CASSTGQGARGEQFF	TGTGCCAGCAGCACCGGACAGGGGGCGAGGGGTGAGCAGTTCTTC
TRBD1	TRBV27	TRBJ2-1	NA	CASRIQTGGVNNEQFF	TGTGCCAGCAGAATACAGACAGGGGGCGTTAACAATGAGCAGTTCTTC
NA	TRBV29-1	TRBJ1-2	NA	CSGLTDEPYYGYTF	TGCAGCGGCCTAACGGACGAACCCTACTATGGCTACACCTTC
NA	TRBV7-7	TRBJ2-2	NA	CASSLADGGGELFF	TGTGCTAGCAGCTTAGCTGACGGAGGCGGGGAGCTGTTTTTT
NA	TRBV7-9	TRBJ2-7	many	CASISGSYEQYF	TGTGCCAGCATCTCGGGCTCCTACGAGCAGTACTTC
NA	TRBV5-4	TRBJ2-7	many	CASSATGRTYEQYF	TGTGCCAGCAGTGCGACAGGGAGGACCTACGAGCAGTACTTC
NA	TRBV3-1	TRBJ1-3	NA	CASSLDPNTIYF	TGTGCCAGTAGCCTCGACCCGAACACCATATATTTT